The 10 T cell receptor beta chains below were found in one sample sequenced in a study of T cell clusters in autoimmune cytopenias. TRB was amplified by touch-down multiplex PCR, primer pools A and B combined. Using the multiplex PCR reads, TCRdb records one entry per CDR3 protein without DNA. The table lists approximately 7,800 distinct CDR3 sequences. TRB was amplified from about 260 ng of peripheral blood genomic DNA per sample. The sample taken for sequencing was peripheral blood. The source is a human donor with an autoimmune cytopenia or autoimmune hepatitis (not recorded which).

In terms of frequency, this clonotype is medium-sized (0.01 to 0.1%). This chain uses TRBV11-1 with TRBJ1-1; TCRdb proposes TRBD1, but this gene call is untestable without DNA. CDR1 is SGHAT, CDR2 FQDESV, per germline (reference sequence). The CDR3 has 13 amino acids. CDR3 amino acids: CASSSDRDTEAFF.

This rearrangement joins TRBV28 to TRBJ1-4. The CDR3 is made up of 13 amino acids. CDR1 is MDHEN, CDR2 SYDVKM, per germline. The CDR3 reads CASIVWSNEKLFF.

Its frequency marks this clonotype as medium-sized (0.01 to 0.1%). V gene TRBV20-1 combines with J gene TRBJ1-1; TCRdb returns TRBD1, unconfirmable since there is no DNA. The length of the CDR3 is 13 residues. The germline V gene has CDR1 DFQATT and CDR2 SNEGSKA (reference sequence). CDR3 residues: CSAWRGPGTEAFF.

The chain couples TRBV20-1 to TRBJ1-1; TCRdb picks TRBD1, but there is no DNA to check that call. The CDR3 has 12 residues. From germline, CDR1 is DFQATT and CDR2 SNEGSKA (reference sequence). CDR3 loop: CSALRGFTEAFF.

The rearrangement uses TRBV13 and TRBJ1-5; lacking DNA, the TRBD1 call made by TCRdb goes unchecked. CDR3 length: 15 residues. Looked up from germline, CDR1 is PRHDT and CDR2 is FYEKMQ (reference sequence). The CDR3 region is CASSSGQGGSQPQHF. Full variable domain (rest looked up from reference TRBV13 and TRBJ1-5): AAGVIQSPRHLIKEKRETATLKCYPIPRHDTVYWYQQGPGQDPQFLISFYEKMQSDKGSIPDRFSAQQFSDYHSELNMSSLELGDSALYFCASSSGQGGSQPQHFGDGTRLSIL.

By frequency, this clonotype is medium-sized (0.01 to 0.1%). The chain combines TRBV4-2 with TRBJ2-7; TCRdb selects TRBD2, and the lack of DNA leaves this call unchecked. The CDR3 is 15 amino acids. Germline V gene sequence: CDR1 LGHNA, CDR2 YNFKEQ. This CDR3 reads CASSQVPGLNYEQYF.

This clonotype counts as medium-sized by frequency. V gene TRBV10-3 combines with J gene TRBJ2-7; with no DNA, the TCRdb D assignment of TRBD2 cannot be verified. Germline CDR1 and CDR2: ENHRY and SYGVKD. There are 15 residues in the CDR3. The CDR3 loop is CAITGGLAGSYEQYF.

This clonotype counts as medium-sized by frequency. The CDR3 region is CAIRALDRGNEQYF. V is TRBV10-3 and J is TRBJ2-7; TCRdb returns TRBD1, unconfirmable since there is no DNA. The CDR3 consists of 14 residues. Germline lookup yields CDR1 ENHRY and CDR2 SYGVKD.

The rearrangement links TRBV2 to TRBJ1-4; TCRdb proposes TRBD1, but this gene call is untestable without DNA. CDR1 and CDR2 from the germline V gene are SNHLY and FYNNEI. The CDR3 is 14 residues long. This CDR3 is CASSRTGFDEKLFF.

This clonotype is labeled medium-sized based on frequency. The chain is built from TRBV10-3 and TRBJ2-7; TCRdb outputs TRBD2, but without DNA this stays unchecked. This CDR3 contains 13 residues. The germline CDR1 and CDR2 sequences are ENHRY and SYGVKD. The CDR3 spells CAIGRLASDEQYF.